The clone carrying this T cell receptor (beta chain) has just a few counts. This sample was included in a study of radiation and T cells in renal cell carcinoma. This CDR3 region has 17 residues. Per the germline V gene, CDR1 is SGHRS and CDR2 is YFSETQ. The trim removed 2 bases at V and 1 base at J, leaving 6 bases unmatched. The repertoire was sequenced with immunoSEQ multiplex PCR; TCRdb's copy has only in-frame clones and lacks some. The table lists 65,000 or so clones, 70% to 80% of them singletons. Time point noted: blood 4 weeks post-SBRT, at nephrectomy. Indicated treatment: 15 Gy SBRT to primary tumor, nephrectomy 4 weeks later.

The clonotype originates from a man in his 60s with renal cell carcinoma. This specimen consisted of blood, obtained from a patient whose treatment included radiotherapy and nephrectomy. The gene calls are TRBV5-1 and TRBJ2-6; 7 bases match TRBD1. In DNA, the CDR3 is TGCGCCAGCAGCTTCGGGACAGCCCGTTCTGGGGCCAACGTCCTGACTTTC. Translated, it gives CASSFGTARSGANVLTF.